These 10 T cell receptor beta chains came from one sample sequenced in a study of blood T cells in healthy people across ages (dated by TCRdb to about 2015). Library method: 5' RACE. Instrument used: Illumina HiSeq 2500. A second PCR of roughly 7 to 12 cycles was run with a J-beta primer mix and a sample-barcoded 5' primer. The public reads were quality trimmed at Q25 with fastp and then assembled into clones with MiXCR by TCRdb, keeping productive beta chains. Duplicate CDR3 protein sequences are folded into a single record with the most common DNA and genes. In this sample the table shows under 1,100,000 distinct CDR3 sequences, approximately 25% of which occur a single time. 0.65% to 0.75% of the sample rests with the top ten. These data were also filed under a second study, of T cells of mothers and their children.

Specimen: blood. The origin of the receptors is a girl aged 2 to 10 in good health.

This clonotype was observed at least ten times. This rearrangement joins TRBV29-1 to TRBJ2-2; maybe TRBD2 (5 bases). V gave up 4 bases and J gave up 1 base, with 10 bases separating them. Germline V gene sequence: CDR1 SQVTM, CDR2 ANQGSEA. The CDR3 sequence is 14 residues long. CDR3 nucleotide sequence: TGCAGCGTTGTCCCCCGGGGGAACACCGGGGAGCTGTTTTTT. Amino acids: CSVVPRGNTGELFF.

Turning to this clonotype: The final CDR3 position lacks the conserved phenylalanine or tryptophan, pointing to a likely read error. The J gene is TRBJ1-1, the V gene TRBV4-3, with D perhaps matching TRBD1 (5 bases). The CDR3 loop spans 16 amino acids. Germline loops: CDR1 LGHNA, CDR2 YSLEER. The germline V and J ends were trimmed by 0 bases and 4 bases, with 15 bases remaining between them. CDR3 amino acids: CASSQDHIGGTTEAFL. CDR3 in DNA: TGCGCCAGCAGCCAAGATCATATCGGGGGAACCACTGAAGCTTTCCTT.

J is TRBJ1-1 and V is TRBV4-2; D gene unclear. Looked up from germline, CDR1 is LGHNA and CDR2 is YNFKEQ. CDR3 size: 15 residues. V was trimmed by 1 base and J by 0 bases, leaving 9 bases between them. CDR3 in amino acids: CASSQGTGVNTEAFF. The DNA of the CDR3 is TGTGCCAGCAGCCAAGGGACGGGCGTGAACACTGAAGCTTTCTTT.

V gene TRBV12-3 or TRBV12-4 combines with J gene TRBJ2-6, with D tentatively TRBD1 (6 bases). The ends were cut back, 6 bases at V and 4 bases at J, with 22 bases in the middle. CDR3 length: 18 residues. The DNA for the CDR3 is TGTGCCAGCAGCTTGACAGGTTTTTTTTTATCAGGGGCCAACGTCCTGACTTTC. It is translated as CASSLTGFFLSGANVLTF.

CDR3 DNA: TGCAGCGTTGAAGAAGACAGGAGCTCCTACGAGCAGTACTTC. As protein: CSVEEDRSSYEQYF. The genes are TRBV29-1 and TRBJ2-5, with TRBD1 as a possible D gene (6 bases). TRBJ2-7 matches the DNA end more closely, so the J call is doubtful. Germline assignment: CDR1 SQVTM and CDR2 ANQGSEA. CDR3 length equals 14 residues.

The chain links TRBV7-2 to TRBJ1-2; weak D call: TRBD1 (5 bases). There are 13 residues in the CDR3. V was clipped by 3 bases and J by 5 bases, with 10 bases between them. Per the germline V gene, CDR1 is SGHTA and CDR2 is FQGNSA. The CDR3 DNA follows: TGTGCCAGCAGCTTTGACAGCTCATATGGCTACACCTTC. Its protein product is CASSFDSSYGYTF.

This clonotype was counted between two and nine times. The V and J genes are TRBV5-6 and TRBJ2-3, with 7 bases identical to TRBD2. From germline, CDR1 is SGHDT and CDR2 YYEEEE. The CDR3 consists of 16 residues. V shed 4 bases and J 4 bases; nucleotides not matched to a gene: 12. The CDR3 region has the DNA TGTGCCAGCAGCGACCAGGGAGCGGGGTACTCAGATACGCAGTATTTT. It translates to CASSDQGAGYSDTQYF.

This clonotype showed up just a few times. J is TRBJ2-4 and V is TRBV12-3 or TRBV12-4; D is tentatively TRBD1 or TRBD2 (6 bases each). Trimming stripped 1 base from V and 6 bases from J, with 13 bases between. The CDR3 consists of 15 residues. CDR3 DNA: TGTGCCAGCAGTTTAGAGGTGGGGGGCCGAAACATTCAGTACTTC. Protein sequence: CASSLEVGGRNIQYF.

The chain links TRBV18 to TRBJ2-4; possible D gene TRBD1, 5 bases. Germline V CDR1 and CDR2: KGHSH, LQKENI. The V gene lost 4 bases and the J gene lost 7 bases, with 8 bases spanning the gap. The CDR3 runs 12 residues. CDR3 loop: CASSLDINIQYF. The CDR3, as DNA: TGTGCCAGCTCACTGGACATTAACATTCAGTACTTC. The full variable domain, its missing parts supplied by reference TRBV18 and TRBJ2-4, is NAGVMQNPRHLVRRRGQEARLRCSPMKGHSHVYWYRQLPEEGLKFMVYLQKENIIDESGMPKERFSAEFPKEGPSILRIQQVVRGDSAAYFCASSLDINIQYFGAGTRLSVL.

V usage is TRBV2 and J usage is TRBJ2-3; D call uncertain. Per the germline V gene, CDR1 is SNHLY and CDR2 is FYNNEI. The CDR3 sequence is 13 residues long. Trimming took off 4 bases at V and 6 bases at J, with 11 bases between the two ends. CDR3 protein: CASSVSLGDTQYF. The CDR3 DNA is TGTGCCAGCAGTGTTTCGTTGGGGGATACGCAGTATTTT.